The 21 T cell receptor beta chains below all came from one sample that was sequenced in a study of regulatory T cells in long-lasting Graves disease. Specified time point: newly diagnosed GD, antithyroid drugs for less than 3 months. PBMC RNA was the source of the TCR library. CDR3-region Arm-PCR and iRepertoire HTBI primers produced the TCR beta libraries. TCRdb reanalysed the multiplex PCR reads using MiXCR and keeps one entry per CDR3 protein. Of 400,000 to 550,000 distinct CDR3 sequences listed, about 15% are singletons. These records were also assigned to another study, of T cells in Graves' hyperthyroidism and ophthalmopathy.

Sequences were derived from peripheral blood mononuclear cells (PBMCs), sampled at new diagnosis, from a patient treated with antithyroid drugs. Every receptor here comes from a woman aged 25 to 39 with Graves disease.

This clonotype came up many times. V and J are TRBV12-3 or TRBV12-4 and TRBJ2-7; D unresolved. Deletions cut 3 bases from V and 4 bases from J, with 7 bases between. The length of the CDR3 is 12 residues. The CDR3 sequence is CASSFSRYEQYF. For the CDR3, the DNA is TGTGCCAGCAGTTTTTCTCGGTACGAGCAGTACTTC.

This chain links TRBV28 with TRBJ1-4; the D gene is possibly TRBD1 (5 bases). Germline-derived CDR1 and CDR2 are MDHEN and SYDVKM. The V and J ends lost 3 bases and 4 bases respectively, with 9 bases between them. The CDR3 sequence is 14 residues long. The DNA for the CDR3 is TGTGCCAGCAGTTTGGGGGGGGTTAATGAAAAACTGTTTTTT. It is translated as CASSLGGVNEKLFF.

With respect to this clonotype: A much larger clone sits a single nucleotide away, making a read error possible. V gene TRBV5-1 combines with J gene TRBJ2-1, with D uncertain. CDR1 SGHRS and CDR2 YFSETQ come from the germline V gene. The germline V and J ends were trimmed by 0 bases and 5 bases, with 18 bases remaining between them. The CDR3 has 17 residues. The CDR3 sequence is CASSLAPSERFDNEQFF. The CDR3 DNA sequence: TGCGCCAGCAGCTTGGCCCCGAGCGAGAGGTTTGACAATGAGCAGTTCTTC.

The table lists this clonotype with many counts. This chain uses TRBV18 with TRBJ2-7; 13 nucleotides line up with TRBD2. Trimming removed 3 bases from V and 6 bases from J; junction bases left unmatched: 5. The CDR3 runs to 15 residues. Germline V gene sequence: CDR1 KGHSH, CDR2 LQKENI. Here the CDR3 reads CASSPRLAGGPEQYF. The DNA of the CDR3 is TGTGCCAGCTCACCCCGACTAGCGGGAGGACCCGAGCAGTACTTC. Drawing the rest from reference TRBV18 and TRBJ2-7, the complete variable domain is NAGVMQNPRHLVRRRGQEARLRCSPMKGHSHVYWYRQLPEEGLKFMVYLQKENIIDESGMPKERFSAEFPKEGPSILRIQQVVRGDSAAYFCASSPRLAGGPEQYFGPGTRLTVT.

This clonotype appeared a few times. The V and J genes are TRBV18 and TRBJ1-5; 7 bases fit TRBD1. The V gene's germline CDR1 is KGHSH and CDR2 LQKENI. The J segment lost 6 bases and the V segment lost 5 bases, leaving 10 bases of the junction unmatched. The CDR3 extends over 15 amino acids. Written as DNA, the CDR3 is TGTGCCAGCTCATCCACAGGGGATAAAGGTCAGCCCCAGCATTTT. Its protein product is CASSSTGDKGQPQHF.

The chain links TRBV27 to TRBJ2-3; D uncertain. V was pared by 5 bases and J by 6 bases, with 9 bases between. The CDR3 is 12 residues long. CDR1 MNHEY and CDR2 SMNVEV come from the germline V gene (reference sequence). As DNA, the CDR3 is TGTGCCAGCAGTGGCTCTTGGGATACGCAGTATTTT. Amino acids: CASSGSWDTQYF.

This clonotype has more than one count but fewer than ten. The chain uses TRBV10-3 and TRBJ2-5, with a tentative D call TRBD1 (7 bases). V lost 3 bases and J 2 bases, leaving 10 bases between the germline ends. The CDR3 is 14 residues long. Germline CDR1 ENHRY, CDR2 SYGVKD. The CDR3 spells CAISDQGGQETQYF. CDR3 nucleotide sequence: TGTGCCATCAGTGATCAGGGGGGTCAAGAGACCCAGTACTTC.

This clonotype was counted at least ten times. The chain links TRBV7-9 to TRBJ2-3; 14 bases agree with TRBD2. The CDR3 totals 16 residues. The junction had 2 bases not matched to a gene; V was cut back by 4 bases and J by 2 bases. Germline loops: CDR1 SEHNR, CDR2 FQNEAQ (reference sequence). CDR3 bases: TGTGCCAGCAGCTCGGGACTAGCGGGAGTCACAGATACGCAGTATTTT. It yields the protein CASSSGLAGVTDTQYF.

This clonotype occurred many times. The chain carries TRBV12-3 or TRBV12-4 and TRBJ2-3; D possibly corresponds to TRBD2 (7 bases). This CDR3 is built from 13 residues. V was shortened by 5 bases and J by 6 bases, with 12 bases between the two germline ends. CDR3 residues: CASSLQGGDTQYF. The CDR3 DNA sequence: TGTGCCAGCAGTCTACAGGGAGGGGATACGCAGTATTTT.

This clonotype was observed a single time. The V call is TRBV30, the J call TRBJ2-7; the D gene could be TRBD1 or TRBD2 (6 bases each). The CDR3 has 15 residues. The V and J ends lost 3 bases and 6 bases respectively, with 21 bases between them. CDR1 and CDR2 (germline): GTSNPN, SVGIG (reference sequence). The CDR3: CAWSAIGGSHFEQYF. As DNA, the CDR3 is TGTGCCTGGAGCGCCATAGGGGGGTCTCACTTCGAGCAGTACTTC. Full variable domain (outside the CDR3, taken from reference TRBV30 and TRBJ2-7): SQTIHQWPATLVQPVGSPLSLECTVEGTSNPNLYWYRQAAGRGLQLLFYSVGIGQISSEVPQNLSASRPQDRQFILSSKKLLLSDSGFYLCAWSAIGGSHFEQYFGPGTRLTVT.

The V gene is TRBV19, the J gene TRBJ2-2; D is perhaps TRBD2 (6 bases). V was cut by 5 bases and J by 5 bases, with 15 bases left in between. The length of the CDR3 is 15 residues. Germline lookup yields CDR1 LNHDA and CDR2 SQIVND (reference sequence). The CDR3 nucleotides read TGTGCCAGTAGTCGAAAACCGGGAGCTACCGGGGAGCTGTTTTTT. Protein product: CASSRKPGATGELFF.

In this sample, this clonotype turned up many times. The chain carries TRBV20-1 and TRBJ1-1, with 7 bases aligning to TRBD1. Germline lookup yields CDR1 DFQATT and CDR2 SNEGSKA (reference sequence). CDR3 length equals 13 residues. Losses at the gene ends were 5 bases for V and 1 base for J; bases not matched to a gene: 4. CDR3 sequence: CSAGDSWNTEAFF. The DNA of the CDR3 is TGCAGTGCTGGGGACAGTTGGAACACTGAAGCTTTCTTT.

The chain links TRBV3-1 to TRBJ2-2; D gene unclear. V gave up 1 base and J gave up 5 bases, with 11 bases separating them. This CDR3 region has 15 residues. Germline V gene data show CDR1 as LGHDT and CDR2 as YNNKEL (reference sequence). The DNA of the CDR3 is TGTGCCAGCAGCCAAGTTTGGAAAGGGACCGGGGAGCTGTTTTTT. This translates into CASSQVWKGTGELFF.

This clonotype was observed at least ten times. The chain recombines TRBV6-5 with TRBJ2-6; D is undetermined. V was trimmed by 4 bases and J by 0 bases, leaving 13 bases between them. CDR1 is MNHEY and CDR2 is SVGAGI in the germline V gene. The CDR3 sequence is 17 residues long. The CDR3 loop reads CASSFRTAPSGANVLTF. The DNA for the CDR3 is TGTGCCAGCAGTTTTAGGACGGCGCCCTCTGGGGCCAACGTCCTGACTTTC.

This clonotype was counted ten times or more. The CDR3 DNA reads as TGTGCCAGCAGCTACACTGCAACCGGGACAGGAACCTACGAGCAGTACTTC. Its protein is CASSYTATGTGTYEQYF. The chain links TRBV11-2 to TRBJ2-7; 8 nucleotides match TRBD1. The CDR3 consists of 17 residues. J lost 2 bases, V lost 4 bases, and 13 bases had no gene match. The germline gives CDR1 SGHAT, CDR2 FQNNGV.

This clonotype was observed a few times. This rearrangement joins TRBV19 to TRBJ2-7, with a possible D match to TRBD2 (6 bases). Per germline, CDR1 LNHDA and CDR2 SQIVND (reference sequence). The ends were cut back, 4 bases at V and 6 bases at J, with 16 bases in the middle. This CDR3 is 14 amino acids long. Here the CDR3 reads CASSTGSSGGEQYF. The CDR3 region has the DNA TGTGCCAGTAGTACAGGGTCCTCCGGGGGCGAGCAGTACTTC.

This clonotype came up many times. The V call is TRBV3-1, the J call TRBJ2-1; D is undetermined. The CDR3 is 12 residues long. Trimming removed 4 bases from V and 5 bases from J, with 6 bases in between. The germline V gene encodes CDR1 LGHDT and CDR2 YNNKEL (reference sequence). The CDR3 loop reads CASSRLHNEQFF. The CDR3 DNA reads as TGTGCCAGCAGCCGACTCCACAATGAGCAGTTCTTC.

The gene calls are TRBV6-2 or TRBV6-3 and TRBJ2-2; D may be TRBD1 or TRBD2 (5 bases each). V was cut by 7 bases and J by 6 bases, with 21 bases left in between. CDR3 length: 16 residues. Germline loops: CDR1 MNHEY, CDR2 SVGEGT. As DNA, the CDR3 is TGTGCCAGCATTCCCCAGGGCCTAGCAGGCCCCGGGGAGCTGTTTTTT. Amino acid sequence: CASIPQGLAGPGELFF.

This clonotype was counted many times. The V call is TRBV11-2, the J call TRBJ2-4; the match to TRBD2 covers 8 bases. V gave up 6 bases and J gave up 0 bases; unmatched junction bases: 10. The germline CDR1 and CDR2 sequences are SGHAT and FQNNGV. The CDR3 sequence is 17 residues long. The CDR3 DNA sequence: TGTGCCAGCAGGGGGCTAGCGGGTGGGGAAGCCAAAAACATTCAGTACTTC. Encoded protein: CASRGLAGGEAKNIQYF.

This clonotype came up a few times. V is TRBV12-3 or TRBV12-4 and J is TRBJ1-1, with D maybe TRBD1 (6 bases). This CDR3 spans 14 amino acids. The V and J ends lost 6 bases and 1 base respectively, with 12 bases between them. The chain's CDR3 is CASREQGSNTEAFF. The DNA of the CDR3 is TGTGCCAGCAGGGAACAGGGTTCGAACACTGAAGCTTTCTTT.

This clonotype was detected ten times or more. V and J are TRBV7-7 and TRBJ2-1; D may be TRBD1 or TRBD2 (7 bases each). From germline, CDR1 is SSHAT and CDR2 FNYEAQ (reference sequence). The CDR3 loop spans 15 amino acids. Trimming took off 1 base at V and 4 bases at J, with 11 bases between the two ends. In DNA, the CDR3 is TGTGCCAGCAGCTTAGGGGAGGGGGCGTACAATGAGCAGTTCTTC. Encoded protein: CASSLGEGAYNEQFF. Supplemented by reference TRBV7-7 and TRBJ2-1, the full variable domain reads GAGVSQSPRYKVTKRGQDVTLRCDPISSHATLYWYQQALGQGPEFLTYFNYEAQPDKSGLPSDRFSAERPEGSISTLTIQRTEQRDSAMYRCASSLGEGAYNEQFFGPGTRLTVL.